The TCR beta chain under discussion was sequenced for a study of shared clonotypes between healthy human individuals. Some clones are missing from TCRdb's copy, which holds only in-frame ones; the method was immunoSEQ multiplex PCR. The sample lists a few million clones; more than 90% were seen once. This clone was picked up one time. Its antigen remains unknown. Findings of the study overall: It was only blood that was sampled, and tissue repertoires likely differ.

The V gene's germline CDR1 is SEHNR and CDR2 FQNEAQ (reference sequence). V gave up 5 bases and J gave up 6 bases; unmatched junction bases: 9. This CDR3 has 15 residues. Healthy adults negative for HIV, lacking recent acute infections or vaccinations, served as donors. Sequencing was done on a sample of naive CD4+ T cells sorted from blood. Stated subset: CD45RA+ positively selected. This clonotype was obtained from a man in his late teens or twenties in good health. The chain combines TRBV7-9 with TRBJ2-7; 11 bases agree with TRBD1. The DNA for the CDR3 is TGTGCCAGCAGCCCGGCCGGGACAGGGGGAGGCGAGCAGTACTTC. This sequence encodes CASSPAGTGGGEQYF.